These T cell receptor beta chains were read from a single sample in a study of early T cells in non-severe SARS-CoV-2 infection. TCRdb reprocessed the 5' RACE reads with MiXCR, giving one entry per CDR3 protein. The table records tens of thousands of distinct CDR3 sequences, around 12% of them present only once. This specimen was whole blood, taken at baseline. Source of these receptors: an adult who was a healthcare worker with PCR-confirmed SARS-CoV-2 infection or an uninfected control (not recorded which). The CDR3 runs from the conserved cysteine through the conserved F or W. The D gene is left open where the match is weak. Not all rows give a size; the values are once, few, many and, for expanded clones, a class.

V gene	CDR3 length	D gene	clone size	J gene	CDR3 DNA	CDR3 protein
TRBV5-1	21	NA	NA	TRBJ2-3	TGCGCCAGCAGCACCGGAGATGTCGCGGTGGGGTCCAAGCACCTCACAGATACGCAGTATTTT	CASSTGDVAVGSKHLTDTQYF
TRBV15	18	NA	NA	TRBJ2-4	TGTGCCACCAGCAGAGATAGGGAGGAGCATCTAGCCAAAAACATTCAGTACTTC	CATSRDREEHLAKNIQYF
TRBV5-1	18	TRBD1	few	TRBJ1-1	TGCGCCAGCAGCCTCCTACCGGGACAGGGGTCCCTGAACACTGAAGCTTTCTTT	CASSLLPGQGSLNTEAFF
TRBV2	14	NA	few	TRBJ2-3	TGTGCCAGCAGTGAGCTTAGCCCAACAGATACGCAGTATTTT	CASSELSPTDTQYF
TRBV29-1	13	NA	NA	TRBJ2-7	TGCAGCGTTGAATCACAGGTAACCTACGAGCAGTACTTC	CSVESQVTYEQYF
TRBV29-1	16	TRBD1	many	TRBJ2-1	TGCAGCGTCCTGCGGCCCCGACAGGGTACCTACAATGAGCAGTTCTTC	CSVLRPRQGTYNEQFF
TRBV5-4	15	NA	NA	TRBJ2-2	TGTGCCAGCAGCCTCAAGACAGACAACACCGGGGAGCTGTTTTTT	CASSLKTDNTGELFF
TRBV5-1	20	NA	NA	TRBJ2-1	TGCGCCAGCAGCTCGGACAGATACAGCGGGATGAAGTCCTCCTACAATGAGCAGTTCTTC	CASSSDRYSGMKSSYNEQFF
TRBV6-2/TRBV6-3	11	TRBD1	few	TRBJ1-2	TGTGCCAGCACACAGGGGGACGGCTACACCTTC	CASTQGDGYTF
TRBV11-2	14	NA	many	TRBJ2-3	TGTGCCAGCACCCAGACGGGGAGCACAGATACGCAGTATTTT	CASTQTGSTDTQYF
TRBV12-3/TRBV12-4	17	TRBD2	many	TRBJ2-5	TGTGCCAGCAGTCTTTCGGGGGGACTAGATATACGAGAGACCCAGTACTTC	CASSLSGGLDIRETQYF
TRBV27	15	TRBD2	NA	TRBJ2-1	TGTGCCAGCAGTATCGGGACTAGCGGGGGGAATGAGCAGTTCTTC	CASSIGTSGGNEQFF
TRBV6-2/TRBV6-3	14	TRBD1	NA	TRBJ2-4	TGTGCCAGCAGTAAACCGGGACAGGGGACCATTCAGTACTTC	CASSKPGQGTIQYF
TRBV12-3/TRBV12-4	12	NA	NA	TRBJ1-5	TGTGCCAGCAGCACAAGCAATCAGCCCCAGCATTTT	CASSTSNQPQHF
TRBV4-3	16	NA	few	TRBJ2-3	TGCGCCAGCAGCCAAGAGGGGGGAGGATCACTAGATACGCAGTATTTT	CASSQEGGGSLDTQYF
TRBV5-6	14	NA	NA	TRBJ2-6	TGTGCCAGCAGCCCCGTTTTGGGGGCCAACGTCCTGACTTTC	CASSPVLGANVLTF
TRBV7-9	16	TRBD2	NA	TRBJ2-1	TGTGCCAGCAGCACCCTCCCGGGACTACAAATGAATGAGCAGTTCTTC	CASSTLPGLQMNEQFF
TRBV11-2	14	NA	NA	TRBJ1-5	TGTGCCAGCAGCTTCTCTGTGGGCAATCAGCCCCAGCATTTT	CASSFSVGNQPQHF
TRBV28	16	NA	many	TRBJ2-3	TGTGCCAGCAGTTTAGGTGGAGGGACAGACACAGATACGCAGTATTTT	CASSLGGGTDTDTQYF
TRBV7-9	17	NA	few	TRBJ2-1	TGTGCCAGCAGCTTAGTCCGAACCGGGACTCAAGGCCATGAGCAGTTCTTC	CASSLVRTGTQGHEQFF
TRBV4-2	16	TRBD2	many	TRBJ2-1	TGTGCCAGCAGCCAAGATACCAGCGGGGGGTACAATGAGCAGTTCTTC	CASSQDTSGGYNEQFF
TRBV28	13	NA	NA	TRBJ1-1	TGTGCCAGCAGACCTGGGGGGGCCTTTGAAGCTTTCTTT	CASRPGGAFEAFF
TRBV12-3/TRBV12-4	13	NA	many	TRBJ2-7	TGTGCCAGCACCAAAGCGGAATCCTACGAGCAGTACTTC	CASTKAESYEQYF
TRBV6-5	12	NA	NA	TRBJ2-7	TGTGCCAGCAGTTATTTTGGGGGCGAGCAGTACTTC	CASSYFGGEQYF
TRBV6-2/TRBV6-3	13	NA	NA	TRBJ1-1	TGTGCCAGCAGTTACGGGGGTCCCCGGGAAGCTTTCTTT	CASSYGGPREAFF